This section outlines one T cell receptor beta chain sequence together with its context. Its recognized antigen is unknown. Nothing much larger sits one base from this clone, and base qualities are not available. These data come from a study of PD-1 blockade in classical Hodgkin lymphoma (dated by TCRdb to 2020 to 2021). Concerning the study at large: Nivolumab dosing was 3 mg/kg intravenously every 2 weeks, continuing until either disease progression or unacceptable toxicity. A peripheral blood immune signature of response to PD-1 blockade in classical Hodgkin lymphoma was defined using TCR beta sequencing and CyTOF.

From the cysteine up to the phenylalanine, the CDR3 has a length of 11 residues. Only the CDR3 DNA is retained, 33 bases long and in frame from the first base. Based on the germline V gene, the CDR1 and CDR2 sequences are MNHEY and SVGAGI. V is shortened by 8 bases, J by 3 bases, and the region joining them spans 5 bases. The sample's time point label, decoded: cycle 2 day 1 (C2D1) of nivolumab. Every trial patient had relapsed following autologous stem cell transplantation, and prior brentuximab vedotin exposure was what differed among cohorts A, B and C. The trial cohort comprised a few dozen patients with relapsed/refractory classical Hodgkin lymphoma whose best overall responses were complete response, partial response or progressive disease. In the multi-cohort phase II CheckMate 205 trial, trial patients received single-agent nivolumab. An independent review committee assessed best overall response using the 2007 International Working Group response criteria. PBMCs from the trial were collected at three points: immediately before nivolumab initiation (C1D1), and during therapy at cycle 2 day 1 and cycle 4 day 1. Peripheral blood was collected in 8 mL Vacutainer Cell Preparation Tubes, from which PBMCs were isolated by centrifugation and then cryopreserved.

The Qiagen DNeasy kit was used to extract genomic DNA both from unsorted PBMCs and from the negatively selected CD4+ and CD8+ fractions. Using primers that anneal to V and J segments, immunoSEQ multiplex PCR amplified the TCR beta CDR3 regions. A synthetic immune receptor repertoire was used to minimize amplification bias, and any residual bias was removed computationally once sequencing was done. Turning to the authors' computational methods: Repertoire diversity was quantified as the Shannon entropy index using custom Python scripts. Unsorted, CD4+ and CD8+ repertoires were analyzed separately, except for combined analyses in which CD4+ and CD8+ sequences were merged in silico. Clonal expansion was defined as at least a 2-fold frequency increase after treatment relative to C1D1, with a pseudocount of 0.5 for undetected baseline clones. Singleton clones were defined as clones with 0 or 1 copy at C1D1, and non-singleton clones were defined as clones with 2 or more copies. Clones expanded in unsorted samples were annotated as CD4+, CD8+ or unknown by matching protein sequences in sorted samples from the same patient. Wilcoxon tests were applied to paired samples to test diversity changes from C1D1 to C4D1. Sourced from immuneACCESS, this table was stored by TCRdb with only in-frame sequences that have V and J called. A share of the clones is absent; for the studies checked, an unresolved V gene accounts for under half, and the remainder has no known explanation. The D gene and trimming were derived from the DNA, and the V and J assignments and clone size from that table. The sample records some 38,000 clones, more than 65% of which are singletons. The ten biggest clones cover roughly 15% of the sample.

The paper's findings and limits, for the study overall: Only a single clinical trial cohort was studied, and what caused the repertoire differences, possibly disease activity or prior therapy, remained undefined. By C4D1, a significant rise was seen in CD4+ TCR diversity but not in CD8+ TCR diversity (p=0.0027 vs p=0.16), and the rise was most apparent among complete responders (p=0.02). Lower diversity was observed in patients in whom nivolumab was started less than 1 year after ASCT, and these patients were excluded from later analyses so that confounding by immune reconstitution would be avoided. Newly diagnosed patients were reported to have lower baseline TCR diversity than healthy donors, and relapsed/refractory patients were reported to have lower baseline TCR diversity still. Baseline diversity similar to that of newly diagnosed patients was observed in trial patients achieving complete response, whereas significantly lower diversity was observed in partial responders and progressors.

This sequence originates from a human donor with classical Hodgkin lymphoma. The input for sequencing was peripheral blood mononuclear cells (PBMCs), taken before the second cycle of nivolumab. This chain joins TRBV6-5 to TRBJ1-3, with the D gene call left open. Here is the DNA: TGTGCCAGCTGCCTTGGAAACACCATATATTTT. Its amino acids are CASCLGNTIYF.